Sequencing of this TCR beta chain was carried out in a study of T-cell memory formation after mild COVID-19 (dated by TCRdb to 2020 to 2022). In terms of the full investigation: TCR sequence clusters from the two donors were found to be largely donor specific. Two young, previously healthy adult volunteers made up the cohort, one male and one female. T-cell clones expanding and contracting after mild COVID-19 in two donors were tracked by longitudinal TCRalpha and TCRbeta repertoire sequencing. Results the study describes overall, beyond this receptor: Balanced CD4/CD8 phenotypes were observed for clones contracting from day 15 to 85, whereas a bias towards CD4+ was observed for a second wave of clones expanding from day 15 to 37. Contracting CD4+ clones turned up mainly in the CM and EM memory subsets, whereas EMRA was where CD8+ clones were enriched. The detection of some responding clones in pre-infection memory suggests that pre-existing cross-reactive memory T cells joined the SARS-CoV-2 response. The second-wave clones that peaked on day 37 were not confirmed to be SARS-CoV-2 specific. The study included only a couple of mild cases, and larger cohorts that include severe cases with pre-infection samples were judged to be necessary.

From the cysteine up to the phenylalanine, the CDR3 has a length of 15 residues. Kept here is only the CDR3 DNA, which spans 45 bases and is read in frame from base 1. V is cut by 3 bases and J by 0 bases, and the space between the germline ends is 12 bases. From the germline V gene, CDR1 is MGHDK and CDR2 is SYGVNS. PBMCs were isolated by Ficoll-Paque density gradient centrifugation. TCRdb records Illumina NovaSeq 6000 as the sequencer. Using 5'RACE with constant-segment primers, TCRalpha and TCRbeta cDNA libraries were constructed, with sample barcodes and unique molecular identifiers added in the process. RNA was extracted from every sample with Trizol reagent. Libraries were amplified in two PCR steps, with a second sample barcode and Illumina TruSeq adapters added in the second step. The libraries were sequenced on an Illumina NovaSeq using 2 x 150 bp paired-end reads. In the source study's methods: The reads were demultiplexed and collapsed into UMI-guided consensus sequences using migec v1.2.7. With mixcr v2.1.11, UMI consensuses were aligned to TRA and TRB V and J templates and assembled into clonotypes. Expanded or contracted clonotypes were those called significant by both edgeR and NoisET, with noise models trained on biological replicates. edgeR calls used a false discovery rate-adjusted p below 0.01 and a log2 fold-change threshold of 1. As an exploratory analysis of dynamics, max-normalized trajectories of the 1000 most abundant clonotypes were examined by PCA with hierarchical clustering. Separately sequenced CD4+ and CD8+ repertoires were used to assign a CD4 or CD8 phenotype to each responding clone. TCRdb reran the public reads through fastp at Q25 and MiXCR, keeping productive beta chains. Rows merge per CDR3 protein into single entries with the most common DNA and genes. The V and J calls shown here were made by TCRdb, not taken from the authors' results. The sample table records about 200,000 distinct CDR3 sequences; approximately 20% of these occur just once. 2.4% of the sample goes to the ten largest clones.

This clonotype has more than one count but fewer than ten. Its antigen is not yet known. Base quality data are lacking; no much larger clone is found one base away. The chain couples TRBV25-1 to TRBJ2-7; a confident D gene designation cannot be given. The sequenced sample was PBMCs or a T cell subset sorted from them (not recorded which). This TCR was sampled from an adult woman who had mild COVID-19 (a few samples of this study predate the infection). The sample titles of this study are shuffled in the database, so cell type and time point are left out; the donor was told from shared clones. The nucleotide sequence reads as follows: TGTGCCAGCAGTGAGAGTGGCAGGTCCTCCTACGAGCAGTACTTC. Translated, it gives CASSESGRSSYEQYF.